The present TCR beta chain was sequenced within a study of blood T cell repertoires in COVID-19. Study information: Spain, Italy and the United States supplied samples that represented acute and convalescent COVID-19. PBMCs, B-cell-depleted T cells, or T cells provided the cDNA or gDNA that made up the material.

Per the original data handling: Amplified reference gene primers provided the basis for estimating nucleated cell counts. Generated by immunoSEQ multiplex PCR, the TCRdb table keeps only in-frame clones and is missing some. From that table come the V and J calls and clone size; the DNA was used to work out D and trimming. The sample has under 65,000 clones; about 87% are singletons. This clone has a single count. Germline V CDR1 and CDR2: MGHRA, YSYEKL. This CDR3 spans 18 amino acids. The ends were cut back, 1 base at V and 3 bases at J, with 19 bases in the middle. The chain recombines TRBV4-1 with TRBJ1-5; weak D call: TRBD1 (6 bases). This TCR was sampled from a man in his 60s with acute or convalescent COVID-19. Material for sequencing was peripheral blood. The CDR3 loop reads CASSQGPWTAVFNQPQHF. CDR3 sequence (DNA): TGCGCCAGCAGCCAAGGGCCTTGGACAGCCGTTTTCAATCAGCCCCAGCATTTT.